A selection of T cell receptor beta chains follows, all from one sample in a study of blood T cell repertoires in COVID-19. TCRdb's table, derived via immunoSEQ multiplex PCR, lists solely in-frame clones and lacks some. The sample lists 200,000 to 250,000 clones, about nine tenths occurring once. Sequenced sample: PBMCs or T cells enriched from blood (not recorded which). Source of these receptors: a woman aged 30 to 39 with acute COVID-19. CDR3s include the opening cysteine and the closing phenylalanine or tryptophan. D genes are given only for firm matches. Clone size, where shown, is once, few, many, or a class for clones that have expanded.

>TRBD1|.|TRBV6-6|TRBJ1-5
CASSYSQGDNQPQHF
TGTGCCAGCAGTTACTCGCAGGGGGACAATCAGCCCCAGCATTTT
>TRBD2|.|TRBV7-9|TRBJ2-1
CASSLAPSGTSEQFF
TGTGCCAGCAGCTTAGCGCCTAGCGGGACTAGTGAGCAGTTCTTC
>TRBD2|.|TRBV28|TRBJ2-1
CASRENKLAGGPDNEQFF
TGTGCCAGCAGGGAGAACAAACTAGCGGGGGGGCCGGACAATGAGCAGTTCTTC
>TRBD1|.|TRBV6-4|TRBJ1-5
CASSPKLTGANQPQHF
TGTGCCAGCAGTCCGAAATTAACAGGGGCCAATCAGCCCCAGCATTTT
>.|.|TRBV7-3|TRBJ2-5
CASSPVPGGQETQYF
TGTGCCAGCAGCCCCGTACCCGGGGGACAAGAGACCCAGTACTTC
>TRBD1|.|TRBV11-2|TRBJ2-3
CASSLEDRHYTDTQYF
TGTGCCAGCAGCTTAGAGGACAGGCACTACACAGATACGCAGTATTTT
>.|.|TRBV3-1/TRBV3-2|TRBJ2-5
CASSLKQETQYF
TGTGCCAGCAGCTTAAAACAAGAGACCCAGTACTTC
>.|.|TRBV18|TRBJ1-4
CASSPGGAGEKLFF
TGTGCCAGCTCACCAGGGGGAGCGGGTGAAAAACTGTTTTTT
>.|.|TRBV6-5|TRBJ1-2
CASSSTENYGYTF
TGTGCCAGCAGTTCGACAGAGAACTATGGCTACACCTTC
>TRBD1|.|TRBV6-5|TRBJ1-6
CASSYSRTGDSPLHF
TGTGCCAGCAGTTACTCTAGGACAGGGGATTCACCCCTCCACTTT
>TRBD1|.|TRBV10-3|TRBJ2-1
CATDRGSNNEQFF
TGTGCCACCGACAGGGGGTCAAACAATGAGCAGTTCTTC
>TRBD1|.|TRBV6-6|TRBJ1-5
CASNRDRGGNQPQHF
TGTGCCAGCAACAGAGACAGGGGTGGCAATCAGCCCCAGCATTTT
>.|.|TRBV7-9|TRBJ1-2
CASSSGISGVF
TGTGCCAGCAGCTCGGGAATTTCGGGGGTCTTC
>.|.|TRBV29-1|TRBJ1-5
CSAGQTNQPQHF
TGCAGCGCCGGACAGACAAATCAGCCCCAGCATTTT
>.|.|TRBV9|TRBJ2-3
CASGGVRVTDTQYF
TGTGCCAGCGGAGGGGTTAGGGTCACAGATACGCAGTATTTT
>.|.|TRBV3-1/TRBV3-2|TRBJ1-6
CASSTPNGRVDSPLHF
TGTGCCAGCAGCACCCCCAATGGCAGGGTCGATTCACCCCTCCACTTT
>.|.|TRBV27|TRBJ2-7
CASSSQGGGLSYEQYF
TGTGCCAGCAGCTCCCAGGGCGGGGGCCTCTCCTACGAGCAGTACTTC
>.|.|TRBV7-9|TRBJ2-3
CASSPVRATDTQYF
TGTGCCAGCAGCCCGGTGCGCGCCACAGATACGCAGTATTTT
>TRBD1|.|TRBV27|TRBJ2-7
CASSLFRDRPSYEQYF
TGTGCCAGCAGTTTATTCCGGGACAGGCCCTCCTACGAGCAGTACTTC
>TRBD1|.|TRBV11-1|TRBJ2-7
CASSLAQGVYEQYF
TGTGCCAGCAGCTTAGCCCAGGGGGTGTACGAGCAGTACTTC
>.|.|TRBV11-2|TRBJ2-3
CASSSAVQDTQYF
TGTGCCAGCAGCTCCGCGGTCCAGGATACGCAGTATTTT
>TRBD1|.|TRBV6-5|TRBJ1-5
CASRGQGGNQPQHF
TGTGCCAGCAGGGGACAGGGCGGCAATCAGCCCCAGCATTTT
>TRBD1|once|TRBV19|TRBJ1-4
CASRPGQSNEKLFF
TGTGCCAGTAGACCGGGACAGAGTAATGAAAAACTGTTTTTT
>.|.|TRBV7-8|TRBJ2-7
CASSSSGGTGTYEQYF
TGTGCCAGCAGCTCCTCCGGGGGTACAGGTACCTACGAGCAGTACTTC
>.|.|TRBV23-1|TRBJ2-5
CASSQLKHVETQYF
TGCGCCAGCAGTCAACTGAAGCACGTGGAGACCCAGTACTTC